This TCR beta chain was recovered during a study of Ad26.COV2.S vaccination and SARS-CoV-2 variants (dated by TCRdb to about 2021). The study in broad terms: Vaccine-arm donors were drawn from COV1001, a multicentre, randomized, double-blind, placebo-controlled phase I-IIa trial of Ad26.COV2.S in healthy adults. Ad26.COV2.S was given intramuscularly at 5x10^10 or 1x10^11 viral particles, as a single shot or as two shots 56 days apart. TCRbeta repertoire sequencing was used to assess the specificity and breadth of SARS-CoV-2-reactive T cell receptors after Ad26.COV2.S vaccination. A total of 32 samples were included in the TCR-sequenced set, comprising approximately 20 Ad26.COV2.S vaccine recipients, 5 placebo recipients and 8 SARS-CoV-2 convalescent individuals. Trial participants were randomized into five groups of five: low-dose or high-dose Ad26.COV2.S given once or twice, or placebo on both occasions. Investigators did not know the trial group allocation while performing experiments and assessing outcomes. What the research found in general, with its limitations: The study was not powered to compare responses between vaccine doses or regimens. Vaccine and placebo recipients had comparable non-spike TCR breadth, which fits with the vaccine containing only spike. After vaccination, substantial breadth of spike-specific CD8+ and CD4+ T cell responses was reported. According to the authors, total T cell responses may have been underestimated by the TCR breadth and depth analyses. Compared with placebo recipients, Ad26.COV2.S recipients showed higher spike-specific TCR breadth (P = 0.0014).

V and J are truncated by 5 bases and 2 bases respectively, leaving an intervening sequence of 13 bases. The germline V gene yields SGHAT for CDR1 and FQNNGV for CDR2. The CDR3 measures 14 amino acids from cysteine to phenylalanine. Only the CDR3 portion is preserved as DNA: 42 bases, with reading frame beginning at the first base. The count of this clone is one. Which antigen it targets is not known. The record has no base qualities; no much larger clone is one base away. The immunoSEQ Assay was the method used to sequence TCRbeta CDR3 regions. After extraction, genomic DNA underwent amplification by bias-controlled multiplex PCR, followed by high-throughput sequencing. The authors' analysis ran thus. Collapsing and filtering of sequences were performed to quantify the absolute abundance of each unique TCRbeta CDR3 region. T cell fraction was estimated by normalizing TCRbeta template counts to usable DNA, which was measured by amplifying reference genes present in all nucleated cells. Repertoire TCRs were annotated as SARS-CoV-2-specific by exact matching of V gene, CDR3 amino acid sequence and J gene to a known reactive TCR set. MIRA supplied the reference SARS-CoV-2 TCR set, which was filtered for enrichment in COVID-19-positive ImmuneCODE repertoires so that public or cross-reactive TCRs were removed. Based on the MIRA antigens, annotated TCRs were further analysed at the level of specific ORF or position within ORF. Depth was the summed frequency of annotated unique rearrangements, while breadth was defined as annotated unique rearrangements over total unique productive rearrangements. Two-sided Wilcoxon rank-sum tests were applied when comparing TCR breadth between groups. As stored in TCRdb, this immuneACCESS dataset retains in-frame rearrangements with V and J assigned. A fraction of the clones does not appear; measured against another copy, unresolved V genes explain less than half of the discrepancy, and the remainder lacks a known reason. For V, J and clone size, that table is used; D and trimming come from the DNA. The sample data list about 480,000 clones, and around nine tenths of these were observed just once. About 13% of the sample is held by the ten biggest clonotypes.

The treatment or condition tag for this specimen amounts to: around 19 received Ad26.COV2.S at low or high dose, single or two shots; about 5 received placebo; per-sample allocation not given. For vaccine and placebo recipients, repertoires were sequenced using samples collected on day 63 after the first injection. Between 29 July and 7 August 2020, Cohort 1b enrolled fewer than 30 adults aged 18-55 years at one site in Boston, USA. As a vaccine, Ad26.COV2.S was a replication-incompetent adenovirus type 26 vector that expressed a prefusion-stabilized SARS-CoV-2 spike protein derived from the original Wuhan strain.

The source is a person aged 18-65 years who received the Ad26.COV2.S COVID-19 vaccine or a placebo. Sequenced here: peripheral blood, sampled in a trial of Ad26.COV2.S vaccine versus placebo. The rearrangement combines TRBV11-2 with TRBJ2-7, with the identity of the D gene unclear. The CDR3 reads as follows: CASSPRLVTYEQYF. In nucleotide form, the sequence is TGTGCCAGCAGCCCGCGATTAGTGACCTACGAGCAGTACTTC.